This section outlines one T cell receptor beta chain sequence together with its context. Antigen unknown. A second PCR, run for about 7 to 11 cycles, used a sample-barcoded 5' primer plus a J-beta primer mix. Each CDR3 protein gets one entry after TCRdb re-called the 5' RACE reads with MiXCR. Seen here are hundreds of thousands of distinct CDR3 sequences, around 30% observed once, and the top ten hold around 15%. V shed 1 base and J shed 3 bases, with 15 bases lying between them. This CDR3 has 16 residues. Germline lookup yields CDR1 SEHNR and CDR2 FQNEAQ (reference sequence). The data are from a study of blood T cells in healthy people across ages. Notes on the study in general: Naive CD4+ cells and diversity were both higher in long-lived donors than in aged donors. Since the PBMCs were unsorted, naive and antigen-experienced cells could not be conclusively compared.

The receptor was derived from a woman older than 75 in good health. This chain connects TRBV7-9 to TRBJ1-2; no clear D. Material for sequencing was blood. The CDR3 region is CASSLEGRGRDYGYTF. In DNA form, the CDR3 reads TGTGCCAGCAGCTTAGAGGGCAGAGGTAGAGACTATGGCTACACCTTC.